This TCR beta chain was sequenced for a study of T cells in Graves' hyperthyroidism and ophthalmopathy (dated by TCRdb to between 2018 and 2021). Regarding the research as a whole: Peripheral blood samples were taken at the time of initial diagnosis, prior to any treatment. The 100 discovery patients were randomly split 7:3 into training and test sets. After sampling, hyperthyroidism patients received methimazole starting at 30 mg daily, and ophthalmopathy patients received high-dose intravenous methylprednisolone. To identify TCR V-J signatures that set the groups apart, the researchers used a discovery cohort of 90 to 100 patients, made up of 40 to 45 with Graves' ophthalmopathy and approximately 57 with stable Graves' hyperthyroidism. The paper reports TCR Vbeta CDR3 sequencing of more than 120 peripheral blood samples: 40 or so ophthalmopathy, under 85 hyperthyroidism and approximately 17 progressor patients. In about 6 Graves' hyperthyroidism patients, the study also compared T-cell repertoires from thyroid tissue with T-cell repertoires from blood. Whether ophthalmopathy could be predicted prospectively was tested in an independent validation cohort made up of 18 to 20 hyperthyroidism patients plus 17 patients who later progressed to ophthalmopathy. Here is what the overall study found, with its caveats: Most expanded thyroid clonotypes (frequency above 0.001) were also detected in blood, suggesting blood repertoires may reflect thyroid immune responses. A model built on a 13 V-J signature distinguished ophthalmopathy from stable hyperthyroidism, reaching around 88% sensitivity and around 81% specificity in cross-validation and 80%/75% in testing. Sample size was not statistically predetermined, and blinding of investigators to group allocation was not performed. In validation, the model predicted progression to ophthalmopathy a median of 6.5 months before onset, with roughly 71% sensitivity and around 76% specificity.

The TCR beta CDR3 regions were amplified from the RNA transcripts. The first round of RT-PCR for the TCR CDR3 was performed with the HTBI primer set and the Qiagen OneStep RT-PCR kit. A second multiplex PCR round built the libraries, followed by size selection and purification. Libraries were sequenced paired-end with 100 bp reads on an Illumina HiSeq2000. The study's processing was this. SOAPnuke was used to process the raw data, throwing out any read that contained adapters or uncalled bases, had a mean Phred below 15, or lacked an exact constant-primer or identifier match. High-quality paired reads were merged using COPE v1.2.5, and each unique nucleotide sequence was defined as a clonotype. MiTCR v1.1 was used to align the clonotypes against IMGT TRBV, TRBD and TRBJ reference segments. The analysis included only V-J combinations with a frequency above 0.0001, which together covered roughly 99% of the repertoires. The TCS score was defined as F50 (clonal expansion) divided by E x V (chaos), with BLOSUM62-based TCRdist calculated between CDR3 peptides within each V-J. Welch's t-statistics and random forest reduced 500 to 650 V-J features to roughly 13, which were used in a naive Bayes classifier (R e1071). The similarity between thyroid and blood repertoires was quantified using the Morisita-Horn index. TCRdb reprocessing: public reads trimmed at Q25 with fastp, clones called with MiXCR, in-frame beta chains kept. Records with the same CDR3 protein are collapsed into one entry carrying the most frequent genes and DNA. The V and J calls come from TCRdb's annotation, not from the publication. Present in this sample are about 840,000 distinct CDR3 sequences, 38% of which were seen just once. The top ten constitute approximately 8.7% of the sample.

With respect to this clonotype: The target of this receptor is not known. No base qualities exist here, and no much larger clone lies one base off it.

Stable Graves' hyperthyroidism was defined as no progression to ophthalmopathy during 18 months of follow-up. Hyperthyroidism patients were newly diagnosed, with disease duration under 2 months, and aged 18 to 65 years. Any patient with an uncontrolled infection, another autoimmune disease, pregnancy or lactation was excluded. Clinical symptoms, serum thyroxine and TRAb, thyroid ultrasound, and orbital computed tomography formed the basis for the diagnoses. Ficoll-Paque density gradient centrifugation was used to isolate PBMCs from around 10 ml of fresh peripheral blood. Total RNA was extracted using Trizol reagent, and RNA quality was assessed on an Agilent 2100 Bioanalyzer. Inclusive of the bounding cysteine and phenylalanine, the CDR3 is 15 residues long. Only the CDR3 portion is preserved as DNA: 45 bases, with reading frame beginning at the first base. V is pared back by 5 bases and J by 1 base, with 14 bases lying between the germline termini. CDR1 SGHVS and CDR2 FQNEAQ are derived from the germline V gene.

The rearrangement combines TRBV7-8 with TRBJ1-2; 6 matching bases give a weak D call of TRBD1. The clonotype was recovered from a man aged 18 to 30 with Graves' hyperthyroidism. The sequenced sample was blood. The nucleotide sequence is given as TGTGCCAGCAGCCTGAGGGGGACCGGTAACTATGGCTACACCTTC. Its coded protein is CASSLRGTGNYGYTF.